A selection of T cell receptor beta chains follows, all from one sample in a study of beta chain features in type 1 diabetes. Using immunoSEQ multiplex PCR, the repertoire was profiled, and TCRdb retains in-frame clones only, with some absent. The table includes about 160,000 clones, about 8.3% detected once. Specimen: central memory CD4+ T cells from blood. Receptors originate from a woman aged 18-29 years with type 1 diabetes. Both conserved end residues are part of each CDR3. D genes are given only for firm matches. Only part of the rows carry a size: once, few, many, or a class if the clone is expanded.

d_call,j_call,clone_size,v_call,cdr3_nt,cdr3_aa
-,TRBJ2-7,-,TRBV15,TGTGCCACCAGCAGGGGCTTGGAACAGCAGTACTTC,CATSRGLEQQYF
-,TRBJ2-7,few,TRBV10-3,TGTGCCATCAGTGATGCACAGCCCGCCCCCTACGAGCAGTACTTC,CAISDAQPAPYEQYF
-,TRBJ2-1,-,TRBV20-1,TGCAGTGGCAGAGGTCGTAATGAGCAGTTCTTC,CSGRGRNEQFF
TRBD1,TRBJ1-5,-,TRBV2,TGTGCCAGCAGTGAAAGGCAGGGGGCGGCGCCCCAGCATTTT,CASSERQGAAPQHF
-,TRBJ2-1,-,TRBV14,TGTGCCAGCAGCCAACTCTACAATGAGCAGTTCTTC,CASSQLYNEQFF
-,TRBJ2-6,-,TRBV25-1,TGTGCCAGCACCGGGTTCTCTGGGGCCAACGTCCTGACTTTC,CASTGFSGANVLTF
-,TRBJ1-1,few,TRBV5-6,TGTGCCAGCAGCTCATGGTCCAGGGGGAACACTGAAGCTTTCTTT,CASSSWSRGNTEAFF
-,TRBJ1-3,-,TRBV4-3,TGCGCCAGCAGCCGAGACATCTCTGGAAACACCATATATTTT,CASSRDISGNTIYF
-,TRBJ1-5,few,TRBV6-1,TGTGCCAGCAGTGAACCAACTACAGGGTCCAATCAGCCCCAGCATTTT,CASSEPTTGSNQPQHF
TRBD2,TRBJ2-6,few,TRBV7-3,TGTGCCAGCAGCCCGCTAGCGGGAGGAACTGGGGCCAACGTCCTGACTTTC,CASSPLAGGTGANVLTF
-,TRBJ2-5,-,TRBV28,TGTGCCAGCAGTAGCGGAGGGGAGACCCAGTACTTC,CASSSGGETQYF
-,TRBJ2-5,many,TRBV4-3,TGCGCCAGCAGCCAAGGTCAGGTGGGCGCAGAGACCCAGTACTTC,CASSQGQVGAETQYF
-,TRBJ2-7,few,TRBV7-8,TGTGCCAGCAGCTTAGTTGTAGCCTACGAGCAGTACTTC,CASSLVVAYEQYF
TRBD1,TRBJ1-1,few,TRBV7-9,TGTGCCAGCAGGCCCGGGACAGCGAACACTGAAGCTTTCTTT,CASRPGTANTEAFF
-,TRBJ2-3,few,TRBV4-1,TGCGCCAGCAGCCAAGAAGGCAGCAGGGAGGTTCAGTATTTT,CASSQEGSREVQYF
-,TRBJ2-7,-,TRBV5-1,TGCGCCAGCAGCCCCGGACTGAACAGCGAGCAGTACTTC,CASSPGLNSEQYF
TRBD2,TRBJ2-4,-,TRBV19,TGTGCCAGTAGTATAGAAGCGGGAGGGGCCAAAAACATTCAGTACTTC,CASSIEAGGAKNIQYF
-,TRBJ2-7,-,TRBV7-2,TGTGCCAGCGGAGCTTACTACGAGCAGTACTTC,CASGAYYEQYF
-,TRBJ2-4,few,TRBV6-5,TGTGCCAGCAGAGAACTGTCGGGGGCCAAAAACATTCAGTACTTC,CASRELSGAKNIQYF
-,TRBJ2-1,-,TRBV9,TGTGCCAGCAGCGTCGGTACCGGAGGGGTGTTACGCTCCTACAATGAGCAGTTCTTC,CASSVGTGGVLRSYNEQFF
-,TRBJ2-3,-,TRBV11-3,TGTGCCAGCAGCCCCCAGGCAGATACGCAGTATTTT,CASSPQADTQYF
-,TRBJ1-5,few,TRBV4-3,TGCGCCAGCAGCCCTAGACAGGATCAGCCCCAGCATTTT,CASSPRQDQPQHF
-,TRBJ1-5,-,TRBV29-1,TGCAGCGTTGAAGAGGGCCCCGGTAGACCCCAGCATTTT,CSVEEGPGRPQHF
TRBD2,TRBJ2-1,few,TRBV9,TGTGCCAGCAGCGTAGCGGCGGGGGTCTCCTACAATGAGCAGTTCTTC,CASSVAAGVSYNEQFF
-,TRBJ2-5,-,TRBV29-1,TGCAGCGCTAAGGACAACCAACGCCAAGAGACCCAGTACTTC,CSAKDNQRQETQYF
-,TRBJ2-2,-,TRBV29-1,TGCAGCGTTACGGGTTGGGCCGGGGAGCTGTTTTTT,CSVTGWAGELFF
-,TRBJ1-2,-,TRBV6-1,TGTGCCAGCAGTGAGCAGGCCTATGGCTACACCTTC,CASSEQAYGYTF
-,TRBJ1-5,-,TRBV5-1,TGCGCCAGCAGCTTGGAGCACAGGAGCAATCAGCCCCAGCATTTT,CASSLEHRSNQPQHF
TRBD1,TRBJ1-5,few,TRBV28,TGTGCCAGCAGTAGGGACAGGGAAAGCAATCAGCCCCAGCATTTT,CASSRDRESNQPQHF
-,TRBJ2-5,few,TRBV11-2,TGTGCCAGCAGCTTTGTGCAGGGCCAAGAGACCCAGTACTTC,CASSFVQGQETQYF
TRBD2,TRBJ2-7,-,TRBV10-2,TGCGCCAGCAGTGATGGGAGACTAGCGGGAGTCGAGCAGTACTTC,CASSDGRLAGVEQYF
TRBD1,TRBJ2-5,few,TRBV4-1,TGCGCCAGCAGCCGACAGGGGAGGTCGGAGACCCAGTACTTC,CASSRQGRSETQYF
-,TRBJ2-6,few,TRBV5-1,TGCGCCAGCAGCTTCGAACAGGGTTCTGGGGCCAACGTCCTGACTTTC,CASSFEQGSGANVLTF
-,TRBJ2-7,-,TRBV29-1,TGCAGCGTTGAGGCAGGGATCTCCTACGAGCAGTACTTC,CSVEAGISYEQYF
-,TRBJ2-5,few,TRBV7-2,TGTGCCAGCAGCTCAATACTCGGAGTGGAGACCCAGTACTTC,CASSSILGVETQYF
-,TRBJ1-2,-,TRBV2,TGTGCCAGCGCACAGGGTCCCAACTATGGCTACACCTTC,CASAQGPNYGYTF
TRBD1,TRBJ1-4,few,TRBV5-1,TGCGCCAGCAGCTTGCCGGGACAGATGAATCAAGATAAACTGTTTTTT,CASSLPGQMNQDKLFF
TRBD2,TRBJ2-7,-,TRBV4-2,TGTGCCAGCAGCCAAGATCGGGATAGCGGGATTCTGACCTACGAGCAGTACTTC,CASSQDRDSGILTYEQYF
-,TRBJ2-7,-,TRBV16,TGTGCCAGCAGCCAGGGGACACCGTACGAGCAGTACTTC,CASSQGTPYEQYF
-,TRBJ2-7,-,TRBV19,TGTGCCAGTAGGGGCGTGACATCGTACGAGCAGTACTTC,CASRGVTSYEQYF